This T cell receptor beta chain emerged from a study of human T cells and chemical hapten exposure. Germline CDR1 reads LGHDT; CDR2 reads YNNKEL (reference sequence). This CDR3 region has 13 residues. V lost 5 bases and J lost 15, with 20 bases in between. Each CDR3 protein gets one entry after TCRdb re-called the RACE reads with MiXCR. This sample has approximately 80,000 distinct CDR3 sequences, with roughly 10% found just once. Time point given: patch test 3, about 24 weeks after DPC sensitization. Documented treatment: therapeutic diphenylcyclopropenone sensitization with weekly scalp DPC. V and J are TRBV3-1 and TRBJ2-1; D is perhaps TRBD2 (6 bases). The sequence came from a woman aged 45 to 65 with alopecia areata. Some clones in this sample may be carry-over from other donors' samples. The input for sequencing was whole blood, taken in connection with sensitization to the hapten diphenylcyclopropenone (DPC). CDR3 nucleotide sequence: TGTGCCAGCAGCGGTTCTTCCCTAGCGCGGACGTTCTTC. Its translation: CASSGSSLARTFF.